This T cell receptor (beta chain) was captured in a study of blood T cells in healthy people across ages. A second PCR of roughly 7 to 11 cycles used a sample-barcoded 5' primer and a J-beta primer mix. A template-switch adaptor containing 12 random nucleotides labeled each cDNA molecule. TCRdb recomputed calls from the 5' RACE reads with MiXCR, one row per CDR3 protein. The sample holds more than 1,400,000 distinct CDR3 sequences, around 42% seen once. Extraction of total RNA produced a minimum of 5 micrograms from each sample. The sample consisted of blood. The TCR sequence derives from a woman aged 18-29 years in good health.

CDR3 residues: CASTFFGGETQYF. As DNA, the CDR3 is TGTGCCAGCACCTTTTTCGGCGGGGAGACCCAGTACTTC. The rearrangement joins TRBV11-2 to TRBJ2-5; perhaps TRBD2 as D (5 bases). This CDR3 region has 13 residues. V lost 7 bases and J lost 5, with 14 bases in between. CDR1 is SGHAT, CDR2 FQNNGV, per germline.